The rows below give T cell receptor beta chains drawn from one sample of a study of blood T cells in healthy people across ages. In TCRdb, the 5' RACE reads were re-called with MiXCR into one record per CDR3 protein. The sample carries around 620,000 distinct CDR3 sequences, 25% to 30% recorded once. The sample was blood. Receptor source: a woman between 65 and 79 years old in good health. CDR3s include the opening cysteine and the closing phenylalanine or tryptophan. The D gene is left open where the match is weak. Clone size appears in some rows only: once, few, many, or a class for an expanded clone.

D: .
V: TRBV6-2/TRBV6-3
J: TRBJ2-3
size: .
DNA: TGTGCCAGCAGTTACAGGGTATACACAGATACGCAGTATTTT
CDR3: CASSYRVYTDTQYF

D: .
V: TRBV6-2/TRBV6-3
J: TRBJ1-6
size: .
DNA: TGTGCCAGCAAATTGGGAGGAACCTATAATTCACCCCTCCACTTT
CDR3: CASKLGGTYNSPLHF

D: TRBD1
V: TRBV7-2
J: TRBJ2-1
size: once
DNA: TGTGCCAGCAGCTTATCCAGGGGGCTCAATGAGCAGTTCTTC
CDR3: CASSLSRGLNEQFF

D: .
V: TRBV20-1
J: TRBJ2-5
size: many
DNA: TGCAGTGCTAGCGTTAGGGCAGGAGAGACCCAGTACTTC
CDR3: CSASVRAGETQYF

D: .
V: TRBV7-9
J: TRBJ2-5
size: .
DNA: TGTGCCAGCAGCATAGAGGGGGTTTCAGAGACCCAGTACTTC
CDR3: CASSIEGVSETQYF

D: .
V: TRBV20-1
J: TRBJ1-3
size: few
DNA: TGCAGTGCGGCCGGGGCTTCAGGAAACACCATATATTTT
CDR3: CSAAGASGNTIYF

D: TRBD1
V: TRBV7-3
J: TRBJ2-7
size: .
DNA: TGTGCCAGCAGCTCGACAGGGGGCTCCTCCGAGCAGTACTTC
CDR3: CASSSTGGSSEQYF

D: .
V: TRBV25-1
J: TRBJ1-4
size: few
DNA: TGTGCCAGCAGTGTGTCCCGCCAGGGGAGAGAAAAACTGTTTTTT
CDR3: CASSVSRQGREKLFF

D: TRBD2
V: TRBV20-1
J: TRBJ2-5
size: few
DNA: TGCAGTGCTAGTGGGACGACTAGCGGGGGGCCCCTAGTGGAGACCCAGTACTTC
CDR3: CSASGTTSGGPLVETQYF

D: TRBD2
V: TRBV10-3
J: TRBJ2-4
size: few
DNA: TGTGCCATCAGTGATCCGGGACTAGCGAACATTCAGTACTTC
CDR3: CAISDPGLANIQYF

D: TRBD1
V: TRBV4-2
J: TRBJ2-4
size: .
DNA: TGTGCCAGCAGCCAATTGGGACAGGGGGATAACATTCAGTACTTC
CDR3: CASSQLGQGDNIQYF

D: .
V: TRBV6-6
J: TRBJ2-3
size: few
DNA: TGTGCCAGCAGCCCTGCTGCAGATACGCAGTATTTT
CDR3: CASSPAADTQYF

D: TRBD2
V: TRBV4-3
J: TRBJ2-4
size: .
DNA: TGCGCCAGCAGCCAAGAGGTGCGGGGGGGTCACATTCAGTACTTC
CDR3: CASSQEVRGGHIQYF

D: .
V: TRBV7-2
J: TRBJ1-2
size: few
DNA: TGTGCCAGCAGCTTTCGCGACAGAACTAACTATGGCTACACCTTC
CDR3: CASSFRDRTNYGYTF

D: TRBD1
V: TRBV7-3
J: TRBJ1-1
size: .
DNA: TGTGCCAGCAGAAGAACAGGGGGCTTTGATGAAGCTTTCTTT
CDR3: CASRRTGGFDEAFF

D: .
V: TRBV12-3/TRBV12-4
J: TRBJ1-5
size: few
DNA: TGTGCCAGCAGTTTACGGGGGGCTAGTCATCAGCCCCAGCATTTT
CDR3: CASSLRGASHQPQHF

D: TRBD2
V: TRBV7-2
J: TRBJ2-7
size: few
DNA: TGTGCCAGCACTGGGACTAGCGGGGGGCGACGTCCCTACGAGCAGTACTTC
CDR3: CASTGTSGGRRPYEQYF

D: .
V: TRBV12-5
J: TRBJ1-2
size: .
DNA: TGTGCTAGTGGTTTGCCCCCGTTGAGGCACGGCTACGCCTTC
CDR3: CASGLPPLRHGYAF

D: TRBD2
V: TRBV20-1
J: TRBJ2-7
size: .
DNA: TGCAGTGCTAGAGATATCAGCGGGAGGAGATACGAGCAGTACTTC
CDR3: CSARDISGRRYEQYF

D: .
V: TRBV11-2
J: TRBJ1-1
size: .
DNA: TGTGCCAGCAACTTAGAACGGCAGGGTAGGGGGAGAGCTTTCTTT
CDR3: CASNLERQGRGRAFF

D: .
V: TRBV7-3
J: TRBJ2-6
size: .
DNA: TGTGCCAGCAGTTTTTCAGGAATCTCTGGGGCCAACGTCCTGACTTTC
CDR3: CASSFSGISGANVLTF

D: .
V: TRBV7-2
J: TRBJ1-2
size: .
DNA: TGTGCCAGCAGCTCCCCGACTCTGAGGGGCTACACCTTC
CDR3: CASSSPTLRGYTF

D: .
V: TRBV4-1
J: TRBJ1-2
size: .
DNA: TGCGCCAGCAGCCAAACAACGCCGGACTATGGCTACACCTTC
CDR3: CASSQTTPDYGYTF

D: TRBD1
V: TRBV24-1
J: TRBJ2-3
size: few
DNA: TGTGCCACACAGGACAGGGTAAGCACAGATACGCAGTATTTT
CDR3: CATQDRVSTDTQYF

D: TRBD2
V: TRBV4-1
J: TRBJ2-3
size: .
DNA: TGCGCCAGCAGCCCGGGAAGCGGGGTACGTACGGATACGCAGTATTTT
CDR3: CASSPGSGVRTDTQYF

D: .
V: TRBV5-1
J: TRBJ2-4
size: few
DNA: TGCGCCAGCAGCTCCCCCGGGGGAGGCATTCAGTACTTC
CDR3: CASSSPGGGIQYF

D: TRBD1
V: TRBV7-2
J: TRBJ2-5
size: .
DNA: TGTGCCAGCAGCTTACGCGGGACAGGGCGAGGCGGTGAGACCCAGTACTTC
CDR3: CASSLRGTGRGGETQYF

D: .
V: TRBV9
J: TRBJ1-6
size: .
DNA: TGTGCCAGCAGCGTAGGCAATGATTCACCCCTCCACTTT
CDR3: CASSVGNDSPLHF

D: .
V: TRBV12-3/TRBV12-4
J: TRBJ1-6
size: few
DNA: TGTGCCAGCCTCCTCGGAGACAGATATAATTCACCCCTCCACTTT
CDR3: CASLLGDRYNSPLHF

D: .
V: TRBV7-2
J: TRBJ1-2
size: few
DNA: TGTGCCAGCAGCTTAAACAGTGGGGACTATGGCTACACCTTC
CDR3: CASSLNSGDYGYTF

D: .
V: TRBV10-3
J: TRBJ2-1
size: few
DNA: TGTGCCATCAGTGCCGGGACGGATCTACAAGGTGAGCAGTTCTTC
CDR3: CAISAGTDLQGEQFF

D: .
V: TRBV20-1
J: TRBJ2-2
size: .
DNA: TGCAGTGCTAGGCAGGCGGCGGGGGAGCTGTTTTTT
CDR3: CSARQAAGELFF

D: .
V: TRBV18
J: TRBJ1-5
size: .
DNA: TGTGCCAGCTCCCTCAGAATGCCGGGTCCTCGAGAACCCCAGCATTTT
CDR3: CASSLRMPGPREPQHF

D: .
V: TRBV4-2
J: TRBJ1-1
size: many
DNA: TGTGCCAGCAGCCAGGCCGGACACCCGGAGACTGAAGCTTTCTTT
CDR3: CASSQAGHPETEAFF

D: .
V: TRBV25-1
J: TRBJ1-2
size: few
DNA: TGTGCCAGCAGTGAATATAGTAACCAAGGGCGCGGCTACACCTTC
CDR3: CASSEYSNQGRGYTF

D: TRBD2
V: TRBV4-1
J: TRBJ2-5
size: .
DNA: TGCGCCAGCAGCCAAGATCCCCCCGGGGGGGTAGAGACCCAGTACTTC
CDR3: CASSQDPPGGVETQYF

D: TRBD1
V: TRBV10-3
J: TRBJ1-2
size: once
DNA: TGTGCCGCAGGGGAGGGACAGAACTATGGCTACACCTTC
CDR3: CAAGEGQNYGYTF

D: TRBD2
V: TRBV7-2
J: TRBJ2-2
size: .
DNA: TGTGCCAGCAGCTTATTAGCGGGGGGGCCCGGGGAGCTGTTTTTT
CDR3: CASSLLAGGPGELFF

D: .
V: TRBV10-3
J: TRBJ1-3
size: .
DNA: TGTGCCATCAGTGAGAAGGGGAATCCTGGAAACACCATATATTTT
CDR3: CAISEKGNPGNTIYF

D: .
V: TRBV5-5
J: TRBJ2-1
size: .
DNA: TGTGCCAGCAGCTTTGGGGGGCAGAACAATGAGCAGTTCTTC
CDR3: CASSFGGQNNEQFF

D: .
V: TRBV20-1
J: TRBJ2-2
size: .
DNA: TGCAGTGCGAAGGTGTCGAACACCGGGGAGCTGTTTTTT
CDR3: CSAKVSNTGELFF

D: TRBD2
V: TRBV4-1
J: TRBJ2-2
size: many
DNA: TGCGCCAGCAGCCATGAAGCGGGGGGTTACACCGGGGAGCTGTTTTTT
CDR3: CASSHEAGGYTGELFF

D: .
V: TRBV3-1
J: TRBJ1-1
size: few
DNA: TGTGCCAGCAGCCAACTCCAGGGGTATGCTTTCTTT
CDR3: CASSQLQGYAFF

D: TRBD1
V: TRBV4-3
J: TRBJ1-5
size: few
DNA: TGCGCCAGCAGCCATACGGAGGGACAGGGCCAGCCCCAGCATTTT
CDR3: CASSHTEGQGQPQHF

D: .
V: TRBV5-1
J: TRBJ2-5
size: .
DNA: TGCGCCAGCAGCTTGGCCCTGAGGGAGACCCAGTACTTC
CDR3: CASSLALRETQYF

D: .
V: TRBV20-1
J: TRBJ1-2
size: .
DNA: TGCAGTGCTAGTCCCCTTCTTTCGAACTATGGCTACACCTTC
CDR3: CSASPLLSNYGYTF